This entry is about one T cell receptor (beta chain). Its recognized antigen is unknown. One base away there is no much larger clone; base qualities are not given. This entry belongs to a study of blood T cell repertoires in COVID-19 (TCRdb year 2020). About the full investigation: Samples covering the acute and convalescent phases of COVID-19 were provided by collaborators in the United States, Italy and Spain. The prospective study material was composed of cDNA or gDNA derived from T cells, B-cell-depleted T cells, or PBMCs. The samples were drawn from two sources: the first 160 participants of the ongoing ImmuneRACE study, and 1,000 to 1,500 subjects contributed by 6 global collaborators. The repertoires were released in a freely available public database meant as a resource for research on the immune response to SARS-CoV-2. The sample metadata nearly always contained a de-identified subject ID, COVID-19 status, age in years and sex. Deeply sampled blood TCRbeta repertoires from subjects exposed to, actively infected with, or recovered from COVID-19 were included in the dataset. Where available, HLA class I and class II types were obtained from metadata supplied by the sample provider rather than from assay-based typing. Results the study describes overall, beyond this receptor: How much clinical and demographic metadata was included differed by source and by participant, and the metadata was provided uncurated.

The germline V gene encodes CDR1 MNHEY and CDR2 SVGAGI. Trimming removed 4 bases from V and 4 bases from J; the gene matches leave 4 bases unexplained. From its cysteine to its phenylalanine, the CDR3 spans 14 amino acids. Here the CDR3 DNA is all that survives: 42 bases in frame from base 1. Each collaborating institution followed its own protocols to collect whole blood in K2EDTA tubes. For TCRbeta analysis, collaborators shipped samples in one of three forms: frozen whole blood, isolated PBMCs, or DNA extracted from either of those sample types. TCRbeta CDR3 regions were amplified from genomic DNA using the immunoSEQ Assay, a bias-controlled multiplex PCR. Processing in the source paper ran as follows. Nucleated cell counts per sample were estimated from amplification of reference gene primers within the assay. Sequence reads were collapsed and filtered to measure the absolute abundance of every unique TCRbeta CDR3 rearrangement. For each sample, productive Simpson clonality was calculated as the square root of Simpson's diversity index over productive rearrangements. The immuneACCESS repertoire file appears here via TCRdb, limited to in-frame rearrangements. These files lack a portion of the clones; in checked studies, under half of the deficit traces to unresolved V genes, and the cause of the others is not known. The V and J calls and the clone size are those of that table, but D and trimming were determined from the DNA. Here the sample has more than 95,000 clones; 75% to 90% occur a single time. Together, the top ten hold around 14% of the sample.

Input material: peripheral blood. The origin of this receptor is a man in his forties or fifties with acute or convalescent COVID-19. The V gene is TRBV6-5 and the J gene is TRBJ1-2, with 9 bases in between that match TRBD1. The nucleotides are TGTGCCAGCAGTTCGGACAGGGGTGCCTATGGCTACACCTTC. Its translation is CASSSDRGAYGYTF.